This T cell receptor beta chain derives from a study of glioma-infiltrating T cells after dendritic cell vaccination. Isocitrate dehydrogenase mutation was absent in all glioblastoma patients. Losses at the gene ends were 0 bases for V and 7 bases for J; bases not matched to a gene: 10. CDR3 size: 17 residues. Germline V gene data show CDR1 as SGHDN and CDR2 as FVKESK. Sequenced by immunoSEQ multiplex PCR; TCRdb stores in-frame clones only, minus some. The data contain 55,000 to 75,000 clones, approximately 81% of them seen just once; the ten biggest clones take up 7.9%. The chain employs TRBV14 and TRBJ2-1, with 9 bases aligning to TRBD2. The receptor was derived from a human donor with glioblastoma. This specimen consisted of blood, obtained before dendritic cell vaccination. The CDR3 coding sequence is TGTGCCAGCAGCCAAGATCCGCGGGGGGGCCTTTTAAATGAGCAGTTCTTC. This codes for CASSQDPRGGLLNEQFF. Looking up the rest from reference TRBV14 and TRBJ2-1 gives the full variable domain: EAGVTQFPSHSVIEKGQTVTLRCDPISGHDNLYWYRRVMGKEIKFLLHFVKESKQDESGMPNNRFLAERTGGTYSTLKVQPAELEDSGVYFCASSQDPRGGLLNEQFFGPGTRLTVL.